This T cell receptor (beta chain) was sequenced in a study of T cells in Graves' hyperthyroidism and ophthalmopathy. Study-level points and caveats: Most clonotypes expanded in thyroid above 0.001 were likewise present in blood.

A remark on this clonotype: Its specificity is unknown.

Exclusion followed for patients with uncontrolled infection, other autoimmune disease, pregnancy or lactation. Diagnosing involved the use of clinical symptoms, serum thyroxine and TRAb, thyroid ultrasound and orbital computed tomography. Out of approximately 10 ml of fresh peripheral blood came the PBMCs. Regions amplified from RNA transcripts were the TCR beta CDR3 regions. When the TCR CDR3 underwent first-round RT-PCR, the HTBI primer set was used. TCRdb re-derived calls from the multiplex PCR reads in MiXCR, one entry per CDR3 protein. The profile covers under 250,000 distinct CDR3 sequences, with around 25% appearing a single time and approximately 35% taken by the ten largest. The CDR3 is 14 residues long. CDR1 is SGHAT and CDR2 is FQDESV in the germline V gene (reference sequence). Trimming cost V 2 bases and J 2 bases, with 9 bases left between them.

The J gene is TRBJ1-1, the V gene TRBV11-1; the D is unclear. The specimen was blood. This receptor was identified in a woman between 40 and 50 years old with Graves' ophthalmopathy. CDR3 coding DNA: TGTGCCAGCAGCTTACACCTACTAAACACTGAAGCTTTCTTT. Residues: CASSLHLLNTEAFF.